The clone carrying this TCR beta chain was counted a few times. The data are from a study of T-cell reconstitution after alpha-beta-depleted transplantation in children. TCRbeta library construction was performed incorporating unique molecular identifiers. One entry per CDR3 protein results from TCRdb running MiXCR on the PCR reads. The sample has a few hundred thousand distinct CDR3 sequences, more than 20% seen once; the top ten hold 30% to 40%. Germline CDR1 and CDR2: SGHDT and YYEEEE. CDR3 length: 14 residues. V lost 0 bases to trimming and J lost 5 bases, with 11 bases between them. The rearrangement links TRBV5-6 to TRBJ2-5, with D unclear. Sequenced here: PBMCs, sampled before TCRalphabeta/CD19-depleted stem cell transplant. The sequence was collected from a boy younger than two with Wiskott-Aldrich syndrome, due to receive a stem cell transplant. The CDR3: CASSLDLVAETQYF. As DNA, the CDR3 is TGTGCCAGCAGCTTGGATCTGGTCGCGGAGACCCAGTACTTC. Based on the CDR3 plus reference TRBV5-6 and TRBJ2-5, the full variable domain is DAGVTQSPTHLIKTRGQQVTLRCSPKSGHDTVSWYQQALGQGPQFIFQYYEEEERQRGNFPDRFSGHQFPNYSSELNVNALLLGDSALYLCASSLDLVAETQYFGPGTRLLVL.